The rows below give T cell receptor beta chains drawn from one sample of a study of tumor-infiltrating lymphocytes in primary liver carcinoma. In TCRdb, the multiplex PCR reads were re-called with MiXCR into one record per CDR3 protein. Of roughly 120,000 distinct CDR3 sequences listed, roughly three fifths are singletons. Sequenced sample: liver tumor tissue from sampling region 3. The source is a woman aged 60-75 years with primary liver carcinoma and hepatitis B virus infection. The CDR3 runs from the conserved cysteine through the conserved F or W. Fields, in order: D gene, clone size, J gene, V gene, CDR3 protein, CDR3 DNA. The D gene is left open where the match is weak. A clone size is listed for some rows: how often the clone was seen (once, few, many), or a class if it is expanded.

d_call: .; clone_size: few; j_call: TRBJ2-2; v_call: TRBV28; cdr3_aa: CASTSTSENTGELFF; cdr3_nt: TGTGCCAGCACCTCCACTTCAGAGAACACCGGGGAGCTGTTTTTT
d_call: .; clone_size: .; j_call: TRBJ1-1; v_call: TRBV11-2; cdr3_aa: CAGSLDPGAGTETFF; cdr3_nt: TGTGCCGGCAGCTTAGATCCCGGGGCAGGGACTGAAACTTTCTTT
d_call: TRBD2; clone_size: .; j_call: TRBJ2-1; v_call: TRBV24-1; cdr3_aa: CATSDSTSGGMGYNEQFF; cdr3_nt: TGTGCCACCAGTGATTCGACTAGCGGGGGAATGGGATACAATGAGCAGTTCTTC
d_call: TRBD2; clone_size: many; j_call: TRBJ2-1; v_call: TRBV24-1; cdr3_aa: CATSGASGRGFDEQFF; cdr3_nt: TGTGCCACCAGTGGGGCTAGCGGGAGGGGATTTGATGAGCAGTTCTTC
d_call: .; clone_size: many; j_call: TRBJ1-5; v_call: TRBV28; cdr3_aa: CASRNHGQGNQPQHF; cdr3_nt: TGTGCCAGCAGAAATCACGGGCAGGGGAATCAGCCCCAGCATTTT
d_call: TRBD2; clone_size: .; j_call: TRBJ2-1; v_call: TRBV28; cdr3_aa: CASSPGRSSGRYNEQFF; cdr3_nt: TGTGCCAGCAGTCCCGGCCGTAGTAGCGGGAGGTACAATGAGCAGTTCTTC
d_call: .; clone_size: .; j_call: TRBJ2-2; v_call: TRBV11-2; cdr3_aa: CASSLNRTGELLF; cdr3_nt: TGTGCCAGCAGCTTAAATAGGACTGGGGAGCTTCTTTTT
d_call: .; clone_size: .; j_call: TRBJ1-1; v_call: TRBV11-2; cdr3_aa: CVSKTGTRGTEAFF; cdr3_nt: TGTGTCAGCAAAACCGGGACCAGAGGAACTGAAGCTTTCTTT
d_call: .; clone_size: many; j_call: TRBJ2-6; v_call: TRBV5-8; cdr3_aa: CASSLTLSGANVLTF; cdr3_nt: TGTGCCAGCAGCTTGACCCTTTCTGGGGCCAACGTCCTGACTTTC
d_call: .; clone_size: many; j_call: TRBJ2-7; v_call: TRBV12-3/TRBV12-4; cdr3_aa: CASSGRYSSGNRDYEQYF; cdr3_nt: TGTGCCAGCAGCGGAAGGTATAGCTCGGGGAATCGCGACTACGAGCAGTACTTC
d_call: TRBD2; clone_size: many; j_call: TRBJ2-7; v_call: TRBV28; cdr3_aa: CASRTSGRAYEQYF; cdr3_nt: TGTGCCAGCAGGACAAGCGGGAGGGCCTACGAGCAGTACTTC
d_call: .; clone_size: .; j_call: TRBJ2-1; v_call: TRBV24-1; cdr3_aa: CATSDFGRSSYNDQFF; cdr3_nt: TGTGCCACCAGTGATTTCGGCAGAAGTTCCTACAATGATCAGTTCTTC
d_call: TRBD2; clone_size: .; j_call: TRBJ2-3; v_call: TRBV7-9; cdr3_aa: CDSSTGLARTDTQYF; cdr3_nt: TGTGACAGCAGCACTGGACTAGCGCGCACAGATACGCAGTATTTT
d_call: .; clone_size: .; j_call: TRBJ2-7; v_call: TRBV18; cdr3_aa: CASSPTTTWSEQYF; cdr3_nt: TGTGCCAGCTCACCTACGACGACCTGGTCCGAGCAGTACTTC
d_call: TRBD1; clone_size: medium-sized; j_call: TRBJ2-3; v_call: TRBV11-3; cdr3_aa: CASSPRQGSSTDTQYF; cdr3_nt: TGTGCCAGCAGCCCCCGACAGGGGTCAAGCACAGATACGCAGTATTTT
d_call: TRBD2; clone_size: .; j_call: TRBJ2-3; v_call: TRBV11-2; cdr3_aa: CVSSFSGDDDTQYF; cdr3_nt: TGTGTCAGCAGCTTTAGCGGGGACGACGATACGCAGTATTTT
d_call: .; clone_size: .; j_call: TRBJ2-2; v_call: TRBV11-3; cdr3_aa: CASSLGRLPGNTGELFF; cdr3_nt: TGTGCCAGCAGCTTAGGCAGGCTACCAGGAAACACCGGGGAGTTGTTTTTT
d_call: .; clone_size: .; j_call: TRBJ2-1; v_call: TRBV11-3; cdr3_aa: CASSLDRGRQFF; cdr3_nt: TGTGCCAGCAGCCTAGACCGGGGGAGGCAGTTCTTC
d_call: .; clone_size: .; j_call: TRBJ2-7; v_call: TRBV5-4; cdr3_aa: CASGVGQGGYEQYF; cdr3_nt: TGTGCCAGCGGCGTTGGACAAGGGGGTTACGAGCAGTACTTC
d_call: .; clone_size: many; j_call: TRBJ2-1; v_call: TRBV28; cdr3_aa: CASSLRYNEQFF; cdr3_nt: TGTGCCAGCAGTTTAAGGTACAATGAGCAGTTCTTC
d_call: .; clone_size: .; j_call: TRBJ2-7; v_call: TRBV6-1; cdr3_aa: CAISESNGSSYEQYF; cdr3_nt: TGTGCCATCAGTGAATCTAACGGGAGCTCCTACGAGCAGTACTTC
d_call: .; clone_size: few; j_call: TRBJ2-2; v_call: TRBV28; cdr3_aa: CVSSLYRTGPGELFF; cdr3_nt: TGTGTCAGCAGTCTCTACCGGACTGGCCCCGGGGAGCTGTTTTTT
d_call: .; clone_size: many; j_call: TRBJ2-5; v_call: TRBV6-2/TRBV6-3; cdr3_aa: CASSYFQETQYF; cdr3_nt: TGTGCCAGCAGTTACTTCCAAGAGACCCAGTACTTC
d_call: .; clone_size: once; j_call: TRBJ2-1; v_call: TRBV11-1; cdr3_aa: CASSLDLADCEQFF; cdr3_nt: TGTGCCAGCAGCCTGGATTTGGCCGATTGTGAGCAGTTCTTC
d_call: TRBD1; clone_size: once; j_call: TRBJ2-3; v_call: TRBV11-2; cdr3_aa: CASSIAGQAIPDTEYF; cdr3_nt: TGTGCCAGCAGCATAGCCGGACAGGCGATCCCAGATACGGAGTATTTT
d_call: .; clone_size: .; j_call: TRBJ2-7; v_call: TRBV2; cdr3_aa: CASTKSRDLEQYF; cdr3_nt: TGTGCCAGCACGAAATCCCGGGACCTCGAGCAGTACTTC
d_call: TRBD1; clone_size: medium-sized; j_call: TRBJ1-4; v_call: TRBV11-2; cdr3_aa: CASSWGDRRTEKLFF; cdr3_nt: TGTGCCAGCAGCTGGGGGGACAGGAGGACGGAAAAACTGTTTTTT
d_call: .; clone_size: .; j_call: TRBJ1-2; v_call: TRBV11-2; cdr3_aa: CASSLAMHLGYTF; cdr3_nt: TGTGCCAGCAGCTTAGCCATGCATCTAGGCTACACCTTC
d_call: TRBD2; clone_size: many; j_call: TRBJ2-3; v_call: TRBV29-1; cdr3_aa: CSVTGTSPTDTQYF; cdr3_nt: TGCAGCGTAACCGGGACTAGCCCTACAGATACGCAGTATTTT
d_call: TRBD2; clone_size: .; j_call: TRBJ2-3; v_call: TRBV4-2; cdr3_aa: CASSQVGGGRTDTQYF; cdr3_nt: TGTGCTAGCAGCCAAGTGGGGGGAGGGCGCACAGATACGCAGTATTTT
d_call: .; clone_size: .; j_call: TRBJ2-6; v_call: TRBV11-2; cdr3_aa: CASSPGQFWTSSGVNALTF; cdr3_nt: TGTGCCAGCAGTCCGGGACAGTTCTGGACTAGCTCTGGGGTCAACGCCCTGACTTTC
d_call: TRBD2; clone_size: .; j_call: TRBJ2-7; v_call: TRBV11-2; cdr3_aa: CTSSLTSGSEQYF; cdr3_nt: TGTACCAGTAGCTTAACTAGCGGGAGCGAGCAATACTTC
d_call: .; clone_size: few; j_call: TRBJ2-3; v_call: TRBV5-1; cdr3_aa: CASKEGADTQYF; cdr3_nt: TGCGCCAGCAAGGAAGGGGCAGATACGCAGTATTTT
d_call: .; clone_size: many; j_call: TRBJ1-1; v_call: TRBV12-3/TRBV12-4; cdr3_aa: CASTLNIGDEAFF; cdr3_nt: TGTGCCAGCACCCTTAACATCGGGGATGAAGCTTTCTTT
d_call: .; clone_size: .; j_call: TRBJ2-6; v_call: TRBV2; cdr3_aa: CASANRAGANVLTF; cdr3_nt: TGTGCCAGCGCTAACAGGGCTGGGGCCAACGTCCTGACTTTC
d_call: .; clone_size: .; j_call: TRBJ1-1; v_call: TRBV5-6; cdr3_aa: CASSLAQRRRTEDFF; cdr3_nt: TGTGCCAGCAGCTTGGCCCAGAGGAGGAGGACTGAAGATTTCTTT
d_call: TRBD2; clone_size: .; j_call: TRBJ2-7; v_call: TRBV11-3; cdr3_aa: CASRASSGRWYEQYF; cdr3_nt: TGTGCCAGCAGAGCCTCTAGCGGGAGGTGGTACGAGCAGTACTTC
d_call: .; clone_size: .; j_call: TRBJ1-2; v_call: TRBV6-5; cdr3_aa: CANSYQGGNYDYTF; cdr3_nt: TGTGCCAACAGTTACCAGGGTGGGAACTATGACTACACCTTC
d_call: .; clone_size: .; j_call: TRBJ2-2; v_call: TRBV20-1; cdr3_aa: CSGTQNTGELFF; cdr3_nt: TGCAGTGGGACTCAGAACACCGGGGAGCTGTTTTTT
d_call: .; clone_size: .; j_call: TRBJ2-1; v_call: TRBV11-2; cdr3_aa: CTNSLEGSLLNEQFF; cdr3_nt: TGTACCAACAGCTTAGAGGGTAGTCTTCTCAATGAGCAGTTCTTC
d_call: TRBD2; clone_size: .; j_call: TRBJ2-1; v_call: TRBV6-4; cdr3_aa: CASSLRAGVGYNEQFF; cdr3_nt: TGTGCCAGCAGCCTCCGGGCGGGAGTAGGCTACAATGAGCAGTTCTTC
d_call: .; clone_size: many; j_call: TRBJ1-5; v_call: TRBV6-1; cdr3_aa: CASSAGTNQPQHF; cdr3_nt: TGTGCCAGCAGCGCAGGGACCAATCAGCCCCAGCATTTT
d_call: .; clone_size: .; j_call: TRBJ1-1; v_call: TRBV7-2; cdr3_aa: CASSLHRAETEAFF; cdr3_nt: TGTGCCAGCAGCTTGCACAGGGCAGAGACTGAAGCTTTCTTT
d_call: .; clone_size: .; j_call: TRBJ1-4; v_call: TRBV28; cdr3_aa: CANSSIEGLGEKLFF; cdr3_nt: TGTGCCAACAGTTCGATAGAGGGTCTTGGTGAAAAACTGTTTTTT
d_call: TRBD1; clone_size: .; j_call: TRBJ2-3; v_call: TRBV11-2; cdr3_aa: CASSLGQGTRDTQYF; cdr3_nt: TGTGCCAGCAGTTTAGGACAGGGGACCAGAGATACGCAGTATTTT
d_call: .; clone_size: once; j_call: TRBJ2-1; v_call: TRBV29-1; cdr3_aa: CSVHAGRSNEQFF; cdr3_nt: TGCAGCGTGCATGCCGGACGCAGTAATGAGCAGTTCTTC
d_call: .; clone_size: once; j_call: TRBJ1-5; v_call: TRBV19; cdr3_aa: CASSKEVSGNQPQHF; cdr3_nt: TGTGCCAGTAGTAAGGAGGTCAGTGGCAATCAGCCCCAGCATTTT
d_call: .; clone_size: .; j_call: TRBJ1-5; v_call: TRBV11-1; cdr3_aa: CASSLPRRAWDQPQHF; cdr3_nt: TGTGCCAGCAGCCTACCACGCAGGGCATGGGACCAGCCCCAGCATTTT
d_call: .; clone_size: .; j_call: TRBJ2-5; v_call: TRBV29-1; cdr3_aa: CSAEGRRRGTQYF; cdr3_nt: TGCAGCGCCGAGGGGCGTAGACGGGGGACCCAGTACTTC
d_call: .; clone_size: .; j_call: TRBJ2-2; v_call: TRBV7-9; cdr3_aa: CANRAQGDTGELFF; cdr3_nt: TGTGCCAACCGTGCACAGGGAGACACCGGGGAGCTGTTTTTT
d_call: TRBD2; clone_size: many; j_call: TRBJ2-1; v_call: TRBV29-1; cdr3_aa: CSVETHRTSGRGSYNEQFF; cdr3_nt: TGCAGCGTTGAGACGCACCGGACTAGCGGGAGAGGGTCCTACAATGAGCAGTTCTTC
d_call: TRBD2; clone_size: few; j_call: TRBJ2-1; v_call: TRBV11-3; cdr3_aa: CASSSGGSWEQFF; cdr3_nt: TGTGCCAGCAGCTCGGGAGGTAGCTGGGAGCAGTTCTTC